Presented here are 19 T cell receptor beta chains from one specimen sequenced in a study of beta chain features in type 1 diabetes. Expressed TCRB transcripts got sequenced, as all isolated RNA was reverse transcribed. Clones were read by immunoSEQ multiplex PCR, and TCRdb kept only the in-frame ones, dropping some. This table has hundreds of thousands of clones, around an eighth appearing once. Their antigen targets remain unknown. Study findings and constraints: Among all four CD4+ subsets, Type 1 diabetes patients had TCRB CDR3s that were moderately but significantly shorter.

The sample taken for sequencing was naive CD4+ T cells from blood. These receptors were collected from a man aged 18 to 30 with type 1 diabetes.

V and J are TRBV29-1 and TRBJ1-4; possible D gene TRBD1, 5 bases. This CDR3 is built from 13 residues. Per the germline V gene, CDR1 is SQVTM and CDR2 is ANQGSEA. V was clipped by 7 bases and J by 0 bases, with 9 bases between them. The CDR3 sequence: CSASRATNEKLFF. CDR3 DNA sequence: TGCAGCGCCAGCAGGGCAACTAATGAAAAACTGTTTTTT. Using reference TRBV29-1 and TRBJ1-4 for the parts outside the CDR3, the full variable domain is SAVISQKPSRDICQRGTSLTIQCQVDSQVTMMFWYRQQPGQSLTLIATANQGSEATYESGFVIDKFPISRPNLTFSTLTVSNMSPEDSSIYLCSASRATNEKLFFGSGTQLSVL.

The chain links TRBV7-9 to TRBJ1-4; 8 nucleotides line up with TRBD1. The V segment lost 4 bases and the J segment 11 bases; nucleotides outside the gene matches: 6. The length of the CDR3 is 13 residues. In germline, CDR1 is SEHNR, CDR2 FQNEAQ (reference sequence). CDR3 DNA: TGTGCCAGCAGCTCCGGACAGGGACGGAAACTGTTTTTT. Translating it yields CASSSGQGRKLFF.

This clone was found a few times. V usage is TRBV14 and J usage is TRBJ1-2; D call uncertain. V lost 0 bases, J lost 3 bases, and 11 bases lay in between. Germline V gives CDR1 SGHDN, CDR2 FVKESK. The length of the CDR3 is 15 residues. The CDR3: CASSQDMDAHYGYTF. As DNA, the CDR3 is TGTGCCAGCAGCCAAGATATGGACGCGCACTATGGCTACACCTTC.

Only a few counts were recorded for this clone. The J gene is TRBJ1-5, the V gene TRBV2; maybe TRBD1 (5 bases). Germline V lookup: CDR1 SNHLY, CDR2 FYNNEI. Trimming took off 6 bases at V and 6 bases at J, with 21 bases between the two ends. The CDR3 contains 16 residues. CDR3 amino acids: CASRGGASRSGQPQHF. Written as DNA, the CDR3 is TGTGCCAGCAGAGGAGGGGCGTCCAGGAGCGGTCAGCCCCAGCATTTT.

The chain recombines TRBV6-6 with TRBJ2-7; D uncertain. The CDR3 runs 14 residues. V lost 10 bases, J lost 2 bases, and 18 bases lay in between. Germline CDR1 is MNHNY and CDR2 is SVGAGI (reference sequence). In DNA form, the CDR3 reads TGTGCCACAGCACGGTCAAGTACTACCTACGAGCAGTACTTC. Amino acids: CATARSSTTYEQYF.

This clone was picked up a small number of times. The chain has TRBV30 and TRBJ1-5, with D maybe TRBD1 (5 bases). V lost 8 bases and J lost 6, with 17 bases in between. The CDR3 consists of 13 residues. The V gene's germline CDR1 is GTSNPN and CDR2 SVGIG (reference sequence). CDR3 sequence: CATGLGGGQPQHF. CDR3 coding DNA: TGTGCCACGGGACTAGGCGGGGGTCAGCCCCAGCATTTT.

The rearrangement joins TRBV30 to TRBJ1-5, with D perhaps TRBD1 (5 bases). Looked up from germline, CDR1 is GTSNPN and CDR2 is SVGIG (reference sequence). The V gene lost 0 bases and the J gene lost 0 bases, with 21 bases spanning the gap. The CDR3 length is 19 residues. Here the CDR3 DNA reads TGTGCCTGGAGTGTACGAGGGGCAGGGCTGGGGTATAGCAATCAGCCCCAGCATTTT. Translating it yields CAWSVRGAGLGYSNQPQHF.

This clone was seen a handful of times. The genes are TRBV2 and TRBJ1-1; no firm D call. V was pared by 6 bases and J by 4 bases, with 15 bases between. There are 14 residues in the CDR3. Germline assignment: CDR1 SNHLY and CDR2 FYNNEI. In nucleotides, the CDR3 is TGTGCCAGCAGCGGGTCGAGGTTGGGCACTGAAGCTTTCTTT. Amino acids: CASSGSRLGTEAFF.

This chain joins TRBV30 and TRBJ2-3, with 10 nucleotides matching TRBD2. This CDR3 has 14 amino acids. CDR1 is GTSNPN and CDR2 is SVGIG in the germline V gene (reference sequence). V shed 7 bases, J shed 6 bases, and the junction held 10 bases outside the gene matches. CDR3 DNA sequence: TGTGCCTCCCGGACTAGCGGAGCGAGGGATACGCAGTATTTT. It is translated as CASRTSGARDTQYF.

The chain uses TRBV10-3 and TRBJ2-1; no definite D call. CDR3 length: 13 residues. Trimming removed 4 bases at V and 6 bases at J, with 10 bases between. The germline V gene has CDR1 ENHRY and CDR2 SYGVKD. CDR3 sequence: CAISVDPSNEQFF. CDR3 DNA: TGTGCCATCAGTGTAGACCCTTCCAATGAGCAGTTCTTC.

CDR3 residues: CASRGSNQPQHF. CDR3 in DNA: TGTGCCAGCAGGGGGAGCAATCAGCCCCAGCATTTT. The chain combines TRBV28 with TRBJ1-5; D remains ambiguous. Germline V lookup: CDR1 MDHEN, CDR2 SYDVKM. The CDR3 consists of 12 residues. V was cut by 6 bases and J by 1 base, with 4 bases left in between.

This clone was counted a few times. Written as DNA, the CDR3 is TGTGCCAGCAGCCCGGGAGGCCGGGGCACCGGGGAGCTGTTTTTT. The encoded protein is CASSPGGRGTGELFF. The V gene is TRBV9, the J gene TRBJ2-2; 7 nucleotides agree with TRBD2. This CDR3 region has 15 residues. The V segment lost 4 bases and the J segment 4 bases; nucleotides outside the gene matches: 7. CDR1 and CDR2 from the germline V gene are SGDLS and YYNGEE.

The chain couples TRBV5-1 to TRBJ2-1, with 11 bases that match TRBD2. Germline CDR1 SGHRS, CDR2 YFSETQ. This CDR3 contains 15 residues. After removal of 1 base from V and 7 bases from J, the junction contained 4 bases not matched to a gene. The DNA of the CDR3 is TGCGCCAGCAGCTTGTCGCTAGCGGGAGGTAATGAGCAGTTCTTC. This codes for CASSLSLAGGNEQFF.

This clone was seen only a few times. The V gene is TRBV7-2, the J gene TRBJ2-7, with TRBD2 as a possible D gene (7 bases). The CDR3 runs to 18 residues. V dropped 0 bases and J dropped 3 bases, with 21 bases sitting between them. Germline-derived CDR1 and CDR2 are SGHTA and FQGNSA. As DNA, the CDR3 is TGTGCCAGCAGCTTAGCGCCGTACGCGGGGGCGCTAGTCTACGAGCAGTACTTC. The encoded protein is CASSLAPYAGALVYEQYF.

This clone was observed a handful of times. V and J are TRBV5-1 and TRBJ2-5; 9 nucleotides line up with TRBD1. V lost 4 bases, J lost 1 base, and 8 bases stayed unmatched. Looked up from germline, CDR1 is SGHRS and CDR2 is YFSETQ. The CDR3 extends over 16 amino acids. CDR3 sequence reads: CASSPGQGGVQETQYF. The CDR3 DNA reads as TGCGCCAGCAGCCCGGGACAGGGTGGAGTCCAAGAGACCCAGTACTTC.

The CDR3 coding sequence is TGCGCCAGCAGCCATGGCAGACTAGCGGGAAGAAACAATGAGCAGTTCTTC. Protein: CASSHGRLAGRNNEQFF. The chain carries TRBV4-1 and TRBJ2-1; 11 bases are a match to TRBD2. Germline CDR1 and CDR2: MGHRA and YSYEKL. This CDR3 is 17 amino acids long. Losses at the gene ends were 3 bases for V and 5 bases for J; bases not matched to a gene: 9.

This clone was recorded a few times. V and J are TRBV27 and TRBJ2-7; 7 bases match TRBD1. This CDR3 region has 15 residues. CDR1 MNHEY and CDR2 SMNVEV come from the germline V gene (reference sequence). The J segment lost 2 bases and the V segment lost 2 bases, leaving 6 bases of the junction unmatched. CDR3 DNA sequence: TGTGCCAGCAGTTTAAGACAGGGCCGGACCTACGAGCAGTACTTC. The encoded protein is CASSLRQGRTYEQYF.

There are a few counts of this clone. The gene calls are TRBV6-5 and TRBJ2-7, with TRBD2 matching over 9 bases. V was pared by 6 bases and J by 4 bases, with 10 bases of the junction left unmatched. Germline-derived CDR1 and CDR2 are MNHEY and SVGAGI. The length of the CDR3 is 15 residues. The CDR3 spells CASSLSTSGGYEQYF. The DNA of the CDR3 is TGTGCCAGCAGCCTCTCGACTAGCGGAGGATACGAGCAGTACTTC.

The chain employs TRBV30 and TRBJ2-1; D is uncertain. There are 11 residues in the CDR3. Per the germline V gene, CDR1 is GTSNPN and CDR2 is SVGIG (reference sequence). With 4 bases removed from V and 7 bases from J, the gap between germline ends came to 8 bases. CDR3 in DNA: TGTGCCTGGACCCCCGGGAATGAGCAGTTCTTC. Its translation is CAWTPGNEQFF.